This T cell receptor beta chain was captured by sequencing in a study of T cells after yellow fever vaccination. The sample holds a few counts of this clonotype. The antigen remains undetermined. In TCRdb, the 5' RACE reads were re-called with MiXCR into one record per CDR3 protein. The sample has around 360,000 distinct CDR3 sequences; roughly 12% are singletons. Study-level results: By day 5 rather than day 15, the secondary response had peaked, though it was weaker. Re-detected after boosting: most primary clones, more than 95% of CD4 and 88% of CD8.

This clonotype originated in a man between 18 and 29 years old who received the YFV17D yellow fever vaccine. Sequencing used PBMCs, obtained on the day of the first yellow fever vaccination.

CDR3 coding DNA: TGTGCCAGCAGCCTCAGGGGGCGCGGTAATTCACCCCTCCACTTT. Translation gives CASSLRGRGNSPLHF. The chain uses TRBV11-2 and TRBJ1-6; 8 bases fit TRBD1. The CDR3 consists of 15 residues. Germline CDR1 is SGHAT and CDR2 is FQNNGV. V trimming: 5 bases; J trimming: 6 bases; junction bases outside the gene matches: 6.